This TCR beta chain was obtained from a study of blood T cells in healthy people across ages. Primed by a sample-barcoded 5' primer and a J-beta primer mix, a second PCR proceeded for roughly 6 to 12 cycles. Each CDR3 protein is one row after TCRdb ran MiXCR on the 5' RACE reads. The sample consists of around 1,900,000 distinct CDR3 sequences, 35% to 50% of them appearing once. The V end was cut by 4 bases, the J end by 10 bases, with 13 bases between. CDR1 and CDR2 from the germline V gene are KGHDR and SFDVKD. The CDR3 sequence is 14 residues long. This clonotype was found a few times. The sequence was obtained from a human donor in good health. Sequenced material: blood. The chain couples TRBV24-1 to TRBJ1-6; D gene unclear. In DNA, the CDR3 is TGTGCCACCAGTGACTCCAGGCCGCTATCACCCCTCCACTTT. Its protein product is CATSDSRPLSPLHF.